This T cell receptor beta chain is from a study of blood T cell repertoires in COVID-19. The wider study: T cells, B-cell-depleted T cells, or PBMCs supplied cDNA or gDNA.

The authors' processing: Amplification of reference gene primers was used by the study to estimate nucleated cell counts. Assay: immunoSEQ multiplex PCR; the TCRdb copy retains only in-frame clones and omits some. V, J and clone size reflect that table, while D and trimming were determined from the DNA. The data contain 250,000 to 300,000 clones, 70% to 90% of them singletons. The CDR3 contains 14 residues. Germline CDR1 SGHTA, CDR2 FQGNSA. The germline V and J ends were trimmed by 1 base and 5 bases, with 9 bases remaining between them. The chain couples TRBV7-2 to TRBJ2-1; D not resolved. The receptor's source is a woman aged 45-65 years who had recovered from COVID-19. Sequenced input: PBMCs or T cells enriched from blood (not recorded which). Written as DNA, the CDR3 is TGTGCCAGCAGCTTAGGTACTGCTAACAATGAGCAGTTCTTC. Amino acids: CASSLGTANNEQFF.